This is a list of T cell receptor beta chains from one sample in a study of blood T cell repertoires in COVID-19. Profiling relied on immunoSEQ multiplex PCR, and the TCRdb table lists in-frame clones only, not all of them. This table has about 230,000 clones, around 92% appearing once. What was sequenced was PBMCs or T cells enriched from blood (not recorded which). These receptors were obtained from a woman younger than 45 with acute COVID-19. Each CDR3 is given with its conserved first and last residue. D genes are given only for firm matches. Size values are once, few and many counts, or a class for expanded clones, and some rows have none.

once,TRBV6-5,TRBJ1-1,TRBD1,CASSRDRNTEAFF,TGTGCCAGCAGTAGGGACAGGAACACTGAAGCTTTCTTT
NA,TRBV28,TRBJ1-2,NA,CASSYQGEGNYGYTF,TGTGCCAGCAGTTACCAAGGGGAAGGGAACTATGGCTACACCTTC
NA,TRBV28,TRBJ2-5,NA,CASEYQETQYF,TGTGCCAGCGAGTACCAAGAGACCCAGTACTTC
NA,TRBV2,TRBJ2-7,NA,CASTTEQYF,TGTGCCAGTACTACCGAGCAGTACTTC
NA,TRBV5-1,TRBJ2-1,NA,CASSVSLGGGAGEQFF,TGCGCCAGCAGCGTGTCCCTTGGAGGGGGCGCAGGTGAGCAGTTCTTC
NA,TRBV9,TRBJ2-3,NA,CASSVGLTDTQYF,TGTGCCAGCAGCGTGGGACTCACAGATACGCAGTATTTT
NA,TRBV5-8,TRBJ1-2,NA,CASSLVIYGYTF,TGTGCCAGCAGCTTGGTCATCTATGGCTACACCTTC
NA,TRBV6-6,TRBJ1-2,NA,CASSYINSATGYTF,TGTGCCAGCAGTTACATTAACAGTGCTACCGGCTACACCTTC
NA,TRBV27,TRBJ2-7,TRBD1,CASSLGTGVGEQYF,TGTGCCAGCAGTTTAGGGACAGGGGTGGGGGAGCAGTACTTC
NA,TRBV7-2,TRBJ1-2,NA,CASSVAGSGGYTF,TGTGCCAGCAGCGTAGCAGGTTCGGGTGGCTACACCTTC